The T cell receptor beta chain under discussion was sequenced for a study of control samples from healthy donors and cancer patients. TCRdb keeps only in-frame clones here, not all; method: immunoSEQ multiplex PCR. The table includes about 69,000 clones, around four fifths detected once. The CDR3 covers 13 residues. The V and J ends lost 6 bases and 0 bases respectively, with 6 bases between them. This clone was detected a few times. The sample comprised PBMCs. The clonotype comes from a woman in her forties or fifties with lung cancer. The rearrangement uses TRBV12-3 or TRBV12-4 and TRBJ1-3; D perhaps matches TRBD1 (5 bases). Here the CDR3 DNA reads TGTGCCAGCAGGGGACCCTCTGGAAACACCATATATTTT. Residues: CASRGPSGNTIYF.